This T cell receptor (beta chain) was obtained from a study of T cell repertoires in cytomegalovirus infection. About the research overall: From public TCR beta signatures came an indication of both CMV infection and matching HLA type.

Study-level points and caveats: Individuals carrying CMV plus the relevant HLA were identified by cumulative frequency of public TCR beta families. Within the response measured ex vivo, HLA-C-restricted CMV-specific TCR beta clonotypes were dominant.

This clonotype was counted a few times. Its antigen is unknown. Germline-derived CDR1 and CDR2 are LNHDA and SQIVND (reference sequence). The CDR3 runs 12 residues. Each CDR3 protein gets one entry after TCRdb re-called the reads with MiXCR. Of 350,000 to 450,000 distinct CDR3 sequences listed, roughly 20% are singletons. The sequence was obtained from a human donor in good health (CMV status not recorded). Some clones in this sample may be carry-over from other donors' samples. V usage is TRBV19 and J usage is TRBJ2-4, with D perhaps TRBD2 (6 bases). The specimen was PBMCs. In nucleotides, the CDR3 is TGTGCTGCGGCCGGGAGTAAAAACATTCAGTACTTC. It codes for CAAAGSKNIQYF.